A selection of T cell receptor beta chains follows, all from one sample in a study of response to subunit inactivated influenza vaccine. TCRdb itself ran the RT-PCR reads through MiXCR, one entry per CDR3 protein. This table has over 450,000 distinct CDR3 sequences, 10% to 15% appearing once. The sequenced sample was PBMCs from blood, obtained 40 to 50 days after vaccination. The receptors here all came from a man aged 50 to 59 who received an inactivated influenza vaccine. The CDR3 runs from the conserved cysteine through the conserved F or W. A D gene is named only where the DNA matches it firmly. Part of the rows lack a size; the others show once, few, many or a class for expanded clones.

>TRBV20-1|few|-|TRBJ1-5
CSAREIEQGLSNQPQHF
TGCAGTGCTAGAGAGATAGAGCAGGGGCTAAGCAATCAGCCCCAGCATTTT
>TRBV20-1|many|-|TRBJ1-4
CSVGDRRKGLFF
TGCAGTGTGGGGGACCGCCGAAAAGGACTGTTTTTT
>TRBV28|-|-|TRBJ2-7
CASSPPGGHQSYEQYF
TGTGCCAGCAGTCCCCCCGGGGGCCATCAGTCCTACGAGCAGTACTTC
>TRBV5-1|few|TRBD2|TRBJ2-7
CASSGGLADSSYEQYF
TGCGCCAGCAGCGGGGGTCTAGCGGATAGCTCCTACGAGCAGTACTTC
>TRBV20-1|-|TRBD2|TRBJ2-1
CSARLGPKLAGVLYNEQFF
TGCAGTGCTAGACTGGGGCCGAAGTTAGCGGGAGTTCTATACAATGAGCAGTTCTTC
>TRBV28|-|TRBD2|TRBJ2-6
CASRGGVSGANVLTF
TGTGCCAGCAGGGGAGGGGTATCTGGGGCCAACGTCCTGACTTTC
>TRBV10-3|many|-|TRBJ2-3
CAISEPHSTDTQYF
TGTGCCATCAGTGAGCCTCATAGCACAGATACGCAGTATTTT
>TRBV28|many|-|TRBJ1-1
CASSSHGVGTEAFF
TGTGCCAGCAGTTCCCATGGTGTAGGCACTGAAGCTTTCTTT
>TRBV20-1|-|TRBD1|TRBJ1-1
CSAFTGGGTEAFF
TGCAGTGCTTTTACAGGGGGTGGCACTGAAGCTTTCTTT
>TRBV6-5|many|-|TRBJ1-1
CASSYSSGIGTEAFF
TGTGCCAGCAGTTACTCTTCGGGGATTGGTACTGAAGCTTTCTTT
>TRBV12-3/TRBV12-4|-|-|TRBJ2-5
CASSLRRAVETQYF
TGTGCCAGCAGTTTACGGAGGGCCGTAGAGACCCAGTACTTC
>TRBV2|few|-|TRBJ2-1
CASVGDYNEQFF
TGTGCCAGCGTCGGGGACTACAATGAGCAGTTCTTC
>TRBV12-3/TRBV12-4|many|-|TRBJ2-7
CASSLAPGPDYEQYF
TGTGCCAGCAGTTTGGCCCCCGGGCCCGACTACGAGCAGTACTTC
>TRBV6-1|few|TRBD2|TRBJ2-7
CASRVAGRVIYEQYF
TGTGCCAGCAGGGTGGCAGGGAGGGTTATCTACGAGCAGTACTTC
>TRBV7-3|-|-|TRBJ2-1
CASSYWGGNEQFF
TGTGCCAGCAGCTACTGGGGTGGGAATGAGCAGTTCTTC
>TRBV12-3/TRBV12-4|few|-|TRBJ1-5
CAVGESNQPQHF
TGTGCCGTGGGGGAAAGCAATCAGCCCCAGCATTTT
>TRBV12-3/TRBV12-4|-|TRBD1|TRBJ1-3
CASSFRGLWRTGVSGNTIYF
TGTGCCAGCAGTTTTAGGGGACTTTGGAGGACAGGGGTCTCTGGAAACACCATATATTTT
>TRBV6-2/TRBV6-3|few|TRBD1|TRBJ2-2
CASSYPLGDRGHGELFF
TGTGCCAGCAGTTACCCGCTTGGGGACAGGGGCCACGGGGAGCTGTTTTTT
>TRBV20-1|-|TRBD2|TRBJ2-3
CAKWVGRTDTQYF
TGCGCAAAGTGGGTCGGGAGGACAGATACGCAGTATTTT
>TRBV6-1|few|TRBD1|TRBJ2-2
CASSSTGGWDTGELFF
TGTGCCAGCAGCTCAACAGGGGGCTGGGACACCGGGGAGCTGTTTTTT
>TRBV20-1|few|TRBD2|TRBJ2-1
CSARLAGGEQFF
TGCAGTGCTAGACTTGCGGGGGGGGAGCAGTTCTTC
>TRBV10-3|few|TRBD1|TRBJ1-4
CAISEAQGAGKLFF
TGTGCCATCAGTGAGGCACAGGGGGCCGGAAAACTGTTTTTT
>TRBV7-6|few|TRBD2|TRBJ2-3
CASSSTSLTRADTQYF
TGTGCCAGCAGCTCGACTAGCCTAACCCGTGCAGATACGCAGTATTTT
>TRBV7-9|many|TRBD1|TRBJ1-2
CASSYPGQGISDGYTF
TGTGCCAGCAGCTACCCGGGACAGGGAATTTCTGATGGCTACACCTTC
>TRBV11-2|-|-|TRBJ1-1
CASSLEPDANTEAFF
TGTGCCAGCAGCTTAGAGCCGGACGCGAACACTGAAGCTTTCTTT
>TRBV4-1|few|-|TRBJ2-5
CASSQVPGVETQYF
TGCGCCAGCAGCCAAGTTCCGGGGGTGGAGACCCAGTACTTC
>TRBV24-1|-|TRBD2|TRBJ2-3
CATSVRRGGTDTQYF
TGTGCCACCAGTGTTCGACGGGGGGGCACAGATACGCAGTATTTT
>TRBV4-1|many|-|TRBJ2-5
CASSQETGMAETQYF
TGCGCCAGCAGCCAAGAAACAGGAATGGCAGAGACCCAGTACTTC
>TRBV29-1|-|-|TRBJ2-1
CSVRGGVAGEQFF
TGCAGCGTCAGGGGTGGGGTAGCCGGTGAGCAGTTCTTC
>TRBV12-3/TRBV12-4|many|-|TRBJ1-6
CASSLGTVESPLHF
TGTGCCAGCAGTTTGGGCACGGTAGAATCACCCCTCCACTTT
>TRBV7-9|-|TRBD1|TRBJ1-1
CASSLGGARQGPEAFF
TGTGCCAGCAGCTTAGGGGGGGCTCGACAGGGCCCTGAAGCTTTCTTT
>TRBV29-1|few|TRBD1|TRBJ1-1
CSGDSRNTEAFF
TGCAGCGGGGACAGTAGGAACACTGAAGCTTTCTTT
>TRBV28|-|TRBD1|TRBJ2-4
CASSSHGTGRENIQYF
TGTGCCAGCAGCTCTCATGGGACAGGGAGGGAAAACATTCAGTACTTC
>TRBV2|few|TRBD2|TRBJ2-1
CASRGTSGGAGEQFF
TGTGCCAGCAGAGGGACTAGCGGGGGGGCAGGTGAGCAGTTCTTC
>TRBV2|few|TRBD1|TRBJ2-1
CASSENRGRNNEQFF
TGTGCCAGCAGTGAAAACAGGGGGAGGAACAATGAGCAGTTCTTC
>TRBV6-5|-|-|TRBJ1-2
CAAGNYGYTF
TGTGCCGCAGGGAACTATGGCTACACCTTC
>TRBV18|many|TRBD1|TRBJ2-7
CASSPRDRTYEQYF
TGTGCCAGCTCACCCCGGGACAGAACCTACGAGCAGTACTTC
>TRBV18|-|-|TRBJ2-2
CASSSNGDGELFF
TGTGCCAGCTCGTCCAACGGGGACGGGGAGCTGTTTTTT
>TRBV7-2|-|-|TRBJ1-6
CASSFQGNSPLHF
TGTGCCAGCAGCTTCCAGGGGAATTCACCCCTCCACTTT
>TRBV10-3|many|-|TRBJ2-5
CAISDQGAETQYF
TGTGCCATCAGTGATCAAGGGGCTGAGACCCAGTACTTC
>TRBV7-6|few|-|TRBJ1-1
CASSIRGRNTEAFF
TGTGCCAGCAGCATAAGAGGGAGGAACACTGAAGCTTTCTTT
>TRBV10-3|-|-|TRBJ2-7
CAISESSGFSYEQYF
TGTGCCATCAGTGAGTCGAGCGGGTTCTCCTACGAGCAGTACTTC
>TRBV7-3|-|-|TRBJ2-1
CASSLILASYNEQFF
TGTGCCAGCAGCTTAATTCTAGCGTCGTACAATGAGCAGTTCTTC
>TRBV11-2|-|-|TRBJ2-7
CASSLARQTYEQYF
TGTGCCAGCAGCTTAGCGCGACAGACCTACGAGCAGTACTTC
>TRBV10-3|many|-|TRBJ2-7
CAISEYQLYEQYF
TGTGCCATCAGTGAGTACCAACTCTACGAGCAGTACTTC
>TRBV28|few|-|TRBJ1-2
CASSYEGYYGYTF
TGTGCCAGCAGTTACGAGGGATACTATGGCTACACCTTC
>TRBV15|-|TRBD1|TRBJ1-3
CATSQEQGDTIYF
TGTGCCACCAGCCAGGAACAGGGGGACACCATATATTTT
>TRBV6-2/TRBV6-3|-|-|TRBJ1-5
CASSYSSRSATRNQPQHF
TGTGCCAGCAGTTACTCGAGTCGTTCTGCGACAAGGAATCAGCCCCAGCATTTT
>TRBV5-5|few|-|TRBJ1-3
CASSLAAQNSGNTIYF
TGTGCCAGCAGCTTAGCCGCACAAAACTCTGGAAACACCATATATTTT
>TRBV15|few|TRBD2|TRBJ2-7
CATSRDPGGAFEQYF
TGTGCCACCAGCAGAGATCCCGGGGGGGCGTTCGAGCAGTACTTC
>TRBV7-2|few|TRBD2|TRBJ2-1
CASSLVAGGRNNEQFF
TGTGCCAGCAGCTTAGTGGCGGGAGGGAGAAACAATGAGCAGTTCTTC
>TRBV20-1|-|-|TRBJ2-3
CSASWVTRSTDTQYF
TGCAGTGCTAGTTGGGTGACCCGAAGCACAGATACGCAGTATTTT
>TRBV12-3/TRBV12-4|many|-|TRBJ1-6
CASSLALGSGSPLHF
TGTGCCAGCAGTTTAGCGTTAGGGAGTGGTTCACCCCTCCACTTT